The 7 T cell receptor beta chains in this list originate from one sample, sequenced in a study of cytomegalovirus exposure and HLA in healthy donors. The PCR had 60 Vbeta and 13 Jbeta primers. Assay: immunoSEQ multiplex PCR; the TCRdb copy retains only in-frame clones and omits some. The table lists 180,000 or so clones, about 88% of them singletons, with around 0.3% in the top ten. Sequenced material: PBMCs. The receptors shown here come from a woman aged 25-40 years in good health and CMV-seronegative.

The chain is built from TRBV6-5 and TRBJ2-2; D perhaps matches TRBD1 (5 bases). Trimming pared 5 bases from V and 6 bases from J, leaving 16 bases between. From germline, CDR1 is MNHEY and CDR2 SVGAGI. The CDR3 spans 15 residues. CDR3 nucleotides: TGTGCCAGCAGTACGGCAGGGTATCTCCCCGGGGAGCTGTTTTTT. It codes for CASSTAGYLPGELFF.

The gene calls are TRBV19 and TRBJ2-6, with D tentatively TRBD1 (6 bases). The CDR3 length is 15 residues. With 5 bases removed from V and 2 bases from J, the gap between germline ends came to 10 bases. The germline V gene encodes CDR1 LNHDA and CDR2 SQIVND (reference sequence). CDR3 coding DNA: TGTGCCAGTAGTGCACAGGGTACTGGGGCCAACGTCCTGACTTTC. It is translated as CASSAQGTGANVLTF.

The CDR3, as DNA: TGTGCCACCGAAGGACAGGGGTATGGCTACACCTTC. The encoded protein is CATEGQGYGYTF. This chain uses TRBV25-1 with TRBJ1-2; 9 nucleotides line up with TRBD1. V was pared by 10 bases and J by 5 bases, with 5 bases of the junction left unmatched. The germline V gene has CDR1 MGHDK and CDR2 SYGVNS. CDR3 length equals 12 residues.

The J gene is TRBJ1-1, the V gene TRBV29-1; tentative D call: TRBD1 (5 bases). There are 13 residues in the CDR3. Germline-derived CDR1 and CDR2 are SQVTM and ANQGSEA. V lost 5 bases to trimming and J lost 1 base, with 11 bases between them. CDR3 nucleotide sequence: TGCAGCGTTACGGGACTCGCGAACACTGAAGCTTTCTTT. It specifies CSVTGLANTEAFF.

This clone has only a few counts. A junction end diverges from the germline sequence, so it may reflect a read error. The chain joins TRBV7-7 to TRBJ1-2, with D unresolved. The CDR3 sequence is 13 residues long. Germline lookup yields CDR1 SSHAT and CDR2 FNYEAQ (reference sequence). CDR3 DNA sequence: TGTGCTAGCAGCTTAGGGCAGAAGAGGGGCTACACCTTC. It is translated as CASSLGQKRGYTF.

V and J are TRBV5-1 and TRBJ2-5, with 12 bases identical to TRBD1. The CDR3 sequence is 15 residues long. The germline V gene encodes CDR1 SGHRS and CDR2 YFSETQ. V shed 4 bases and J 1 base; nucleotides not matched to a gene: 2. This CDR3 is CASSLGQGAQETQYF. The CDR3 nucleotides read TGCGCCAGCAGCCTGGGACAGGGGGCCCAAGAGACCCAGTACTTC.

This clone was seen more than once but under ten times. V and J are TRBV7-9 and TRBJ1-1, with TRBD1 as a possible D gene (6 bases). The CDR3 extends over 14 amino acids. Per germline, CDR1 SEHNR and CDR2 FQNEAQ (reference sequence). V gave up 6 bases and J gave up 1 base, with 12 bases separating them. This chain's CDR3 is CASSLLGANTEAFF. CDR3 bases: TGTGCCAGCAGTTTGCTGGGGGCGAACACTGAAGCTTTCTTT.